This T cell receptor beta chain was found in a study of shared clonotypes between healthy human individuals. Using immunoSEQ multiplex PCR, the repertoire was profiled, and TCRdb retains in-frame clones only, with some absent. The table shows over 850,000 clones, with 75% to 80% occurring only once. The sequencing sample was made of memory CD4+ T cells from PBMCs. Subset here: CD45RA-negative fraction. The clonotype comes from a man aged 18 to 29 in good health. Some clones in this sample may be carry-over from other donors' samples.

The CDR3 reads CASSDLAGGSGYNEQFF. CDR3 DNA: TGTGCCAGCAGCGACCTAGCAGGGGGGAGTGGTTACAATGAGCAGTTCTTC. The chain carries TRBV9 and TRBJ2-1, with D maybe TRBD1 (7 bases). This CDR3 is 17 amino acids long. The V gene's germline CDR1 is SGDLS and CDR2 YYNGEE. V was trimmed by 3 bases and J by 4 bases, leaving 20 bases between them.